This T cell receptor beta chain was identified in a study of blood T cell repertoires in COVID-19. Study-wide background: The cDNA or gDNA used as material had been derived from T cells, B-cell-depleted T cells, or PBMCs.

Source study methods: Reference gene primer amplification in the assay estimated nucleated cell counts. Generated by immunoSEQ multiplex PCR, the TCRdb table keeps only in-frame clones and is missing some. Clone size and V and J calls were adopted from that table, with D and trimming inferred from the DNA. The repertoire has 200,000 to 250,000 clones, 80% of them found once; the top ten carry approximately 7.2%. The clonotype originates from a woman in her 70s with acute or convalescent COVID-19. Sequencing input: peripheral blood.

The CDR3 sequence: CASSYSSGGHQETQYF. Written as DNA, the CDR3 is TGTGCCAGCAGTTACTCAAGCGGGGGGCACCAAGAGACCCAGTACTTC. The genes are TRBV6-2 or TRBV6-3 and TRBJ2-5, with 9 bases lining up with TRBD2. CDR1 and CDR2 (germline): MNHEY, SVGEGT. This CDR3 spans 16 amino acids. The V and J ends lost 0 bases and 0 bases, in that order; junction bases with no gene match: 2.